The clone carrying this T cell receptor (beta chain) was counted a few times. Antigen: not known. This entry belongs to a study of response to subunit inactivated influenza vaccine. Study-wide results and caveats: That few new T cells are recruited by each seasonal influenza vaccination was the authors' suggestion.

TCRdb re-called the RT-PCR reads with MiXCR, one entry per CDR3 protein. Here the sample spans around 480,000 distinct CDR3 sequences, approximately 11% being singletons. Trimming left V 6 bases short and J 0 bases short, with 11 bases between. Germline CDR1 is MDHEN and CDR2 is SYDVKM. The CDR3 has 14 residues. The chain carries TRBV28 and TRBJ1-2; D call uncertain. This specimen consisted of PBMCs from blood, obtained more than 35 days after vaccination. The TCR comes from a man in his fifties who received an inactivated influenza vaccine. CDR3 residues: CASSPSVPNYGYTF. In DNA form, the CDR3 reads TGTGCCAGCAGCCCCTCGGTACCTAACTATGGCTACACCTTC.